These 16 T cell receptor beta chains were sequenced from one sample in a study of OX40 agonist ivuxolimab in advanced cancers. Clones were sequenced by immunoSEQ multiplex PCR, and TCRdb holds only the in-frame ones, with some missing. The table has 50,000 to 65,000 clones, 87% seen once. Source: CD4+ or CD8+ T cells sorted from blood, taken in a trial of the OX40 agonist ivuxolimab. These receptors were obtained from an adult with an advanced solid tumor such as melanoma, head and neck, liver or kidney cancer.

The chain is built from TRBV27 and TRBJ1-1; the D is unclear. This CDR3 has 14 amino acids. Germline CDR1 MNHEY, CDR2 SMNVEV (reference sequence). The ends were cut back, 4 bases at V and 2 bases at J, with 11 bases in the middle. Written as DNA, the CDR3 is TGTGCCAGCAGTTCCGGACTGATTAACACTGAAGCTTTCTTT. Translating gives CASSSGLINTEAFF.

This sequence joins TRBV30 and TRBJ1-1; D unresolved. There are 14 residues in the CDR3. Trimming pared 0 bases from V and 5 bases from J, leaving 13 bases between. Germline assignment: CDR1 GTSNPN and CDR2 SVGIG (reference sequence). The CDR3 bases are TGTGCCTGGAGTGTAGGGTCGGTGGGTACTGAAGCTTTCTTT. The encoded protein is CAWSVGSVGTEAFF.

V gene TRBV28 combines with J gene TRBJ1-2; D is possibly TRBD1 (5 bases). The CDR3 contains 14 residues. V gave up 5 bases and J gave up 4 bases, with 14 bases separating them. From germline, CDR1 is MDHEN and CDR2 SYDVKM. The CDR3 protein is CASSRGGVGYGYTF. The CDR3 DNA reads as TGTGCCAGCAGTCGCGGGGGGGTAGGCTATGGCTACACCTTC.

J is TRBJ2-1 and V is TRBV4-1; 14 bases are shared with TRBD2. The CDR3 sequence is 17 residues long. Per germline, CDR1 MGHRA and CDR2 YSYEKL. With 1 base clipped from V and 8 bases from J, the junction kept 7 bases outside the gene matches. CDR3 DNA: TGCGCCAGCAGCCAAGGGGGACTAGCGGGAGTGTTTCATGAGCAGTTCTTC. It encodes CASSQGGLAGVFHEQFF.

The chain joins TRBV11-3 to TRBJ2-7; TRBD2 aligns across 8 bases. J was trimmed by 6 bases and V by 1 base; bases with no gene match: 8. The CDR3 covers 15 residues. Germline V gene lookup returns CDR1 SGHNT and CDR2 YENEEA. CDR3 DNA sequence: TGTGCCAGCAGCTTAGTGGTTAGCGGGGTCGTCGAGCAGTACTTC. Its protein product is CASSLVVSGVVEQYF. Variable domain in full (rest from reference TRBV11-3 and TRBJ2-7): EAGVVQSPRYKIIEKKQPVAFWCNPISGHNTLYWYLQNLGQGPELLIRYENEEAVDDSQLPKDRFSAERLKGVDSTLKIQPAELGDSAVYLCASSLVVSGVVEQYFGPGTRLTVT.

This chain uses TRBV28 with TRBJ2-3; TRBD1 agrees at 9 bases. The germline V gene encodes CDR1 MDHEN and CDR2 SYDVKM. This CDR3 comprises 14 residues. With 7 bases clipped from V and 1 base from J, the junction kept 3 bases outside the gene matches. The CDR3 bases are TGTGCCAGCACCTGGGACAGGGGCACAGATACGCAGTATTTT. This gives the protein CASTWDRGTDTQYF. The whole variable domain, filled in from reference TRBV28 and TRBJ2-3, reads DVKVTQSSRYLVKRTGEKVFLECVQDMDHENMFWYRQDPGLGLRLIYFSYDVKMKEKGDIPEGYSVSREKKERFSLILESASTNQTSMYLCASTWDRGTDTQYFGPGTRLTVL.

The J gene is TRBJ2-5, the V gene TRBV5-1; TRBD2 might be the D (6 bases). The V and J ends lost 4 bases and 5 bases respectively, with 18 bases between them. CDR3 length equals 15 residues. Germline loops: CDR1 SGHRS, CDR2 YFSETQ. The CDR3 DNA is TGCGCCAGCAGCCCTGGAGGGTCGGGGAGGGAGACCCAGTACTTC. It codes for CASSPGGSGRETQYF.

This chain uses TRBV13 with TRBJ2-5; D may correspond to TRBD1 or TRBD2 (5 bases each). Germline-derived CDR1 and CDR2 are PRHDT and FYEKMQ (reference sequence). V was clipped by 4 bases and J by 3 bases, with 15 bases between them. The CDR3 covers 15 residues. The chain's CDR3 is CASSSTRDGKETQYF. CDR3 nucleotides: TGTGCCAGCAGCTCGACCCGGGACGGCAAAGAGACCCAGTACTTC. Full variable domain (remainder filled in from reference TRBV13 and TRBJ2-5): AAGVIQSPRHLIKEKRETATLKCYPIPRHDTVYWYQQGPGQDPQFLISFYEKMQSDKGSIPDRFSAQQFSDYHSELNMSSLELGDSALYFCASSSTRDGKETQYFGPGTRLLVL.

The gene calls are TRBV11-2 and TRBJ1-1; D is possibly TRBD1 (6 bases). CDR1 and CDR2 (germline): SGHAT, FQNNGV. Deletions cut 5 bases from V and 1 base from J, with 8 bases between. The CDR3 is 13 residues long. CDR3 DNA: TGTGCCAGCAGCGAAGGGGGGAACACTGAAGCTTTCTTT. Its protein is CASSEGGNTEAFF.

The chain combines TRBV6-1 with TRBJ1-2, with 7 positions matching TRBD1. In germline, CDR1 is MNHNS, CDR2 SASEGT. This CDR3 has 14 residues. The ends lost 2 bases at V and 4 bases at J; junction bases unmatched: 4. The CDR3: CASSEPGQPYGYTF. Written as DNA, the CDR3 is TGTGCCAGCAGTGAACCGGGACAGCCCTATGGCTACACCTTC.

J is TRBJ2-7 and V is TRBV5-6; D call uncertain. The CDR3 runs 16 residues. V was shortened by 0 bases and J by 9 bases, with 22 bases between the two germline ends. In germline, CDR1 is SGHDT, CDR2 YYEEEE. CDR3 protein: CASSLVARSPISGQYF. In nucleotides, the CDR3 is TGTGCCAGCAGCTTGGTGGCTAGATCTCCTATATCTGGGCAGTACTTC.

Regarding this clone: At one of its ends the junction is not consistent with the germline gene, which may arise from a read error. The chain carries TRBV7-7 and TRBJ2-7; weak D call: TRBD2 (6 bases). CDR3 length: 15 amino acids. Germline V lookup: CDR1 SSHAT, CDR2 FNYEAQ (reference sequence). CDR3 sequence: CASIPGSGQTYEQYF. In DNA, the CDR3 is TGTGCTAGCATCCCCGGGAGCGGGCAAACCTACGAGCAGTACTTC.

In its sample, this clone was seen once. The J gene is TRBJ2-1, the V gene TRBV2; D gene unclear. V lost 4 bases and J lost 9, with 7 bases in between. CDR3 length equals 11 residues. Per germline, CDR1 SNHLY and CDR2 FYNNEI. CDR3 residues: CASSAIREQFF. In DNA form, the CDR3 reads TGTGCCAGCAGTGCAATCCGTGAGCAGTTCTTC.

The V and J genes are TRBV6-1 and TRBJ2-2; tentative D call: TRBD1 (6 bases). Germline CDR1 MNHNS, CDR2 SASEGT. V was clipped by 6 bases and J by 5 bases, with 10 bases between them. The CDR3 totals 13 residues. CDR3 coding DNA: TGTGCCAGCAGCGCAGGGGATACCGGGGAGCTGTTTTTT. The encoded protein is CASSAGDTGELFF.

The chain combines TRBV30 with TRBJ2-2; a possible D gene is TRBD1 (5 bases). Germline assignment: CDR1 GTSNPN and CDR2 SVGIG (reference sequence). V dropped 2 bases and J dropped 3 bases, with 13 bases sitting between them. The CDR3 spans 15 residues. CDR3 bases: TGTGCCTGGAGTAAAAGGCAGGGTTACACCGGGGAGCTGTTTTTT. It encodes CAWSKRQGYTGELFF.

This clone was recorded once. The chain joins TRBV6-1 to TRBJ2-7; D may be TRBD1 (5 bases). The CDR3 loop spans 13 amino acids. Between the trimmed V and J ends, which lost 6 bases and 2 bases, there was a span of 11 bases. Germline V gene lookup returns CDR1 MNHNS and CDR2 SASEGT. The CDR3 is CASRPTGTYEQYF. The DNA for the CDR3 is TGTGCCAGCAGACCTACAGGTACCTACGAGCAGTACTTC.